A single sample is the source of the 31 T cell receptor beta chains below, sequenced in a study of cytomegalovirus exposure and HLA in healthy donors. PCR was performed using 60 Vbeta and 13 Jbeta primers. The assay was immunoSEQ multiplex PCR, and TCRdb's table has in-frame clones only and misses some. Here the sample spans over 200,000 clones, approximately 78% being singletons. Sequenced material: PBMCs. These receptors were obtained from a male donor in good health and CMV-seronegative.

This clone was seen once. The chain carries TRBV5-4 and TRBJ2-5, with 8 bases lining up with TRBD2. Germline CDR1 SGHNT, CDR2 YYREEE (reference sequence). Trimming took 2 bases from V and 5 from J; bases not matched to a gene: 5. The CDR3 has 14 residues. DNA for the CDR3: TGTGCCAGCAGCTTAGCGGGAGTTGAGGAGACCCAGTACTTC. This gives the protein CASSLAGVEETQYF.

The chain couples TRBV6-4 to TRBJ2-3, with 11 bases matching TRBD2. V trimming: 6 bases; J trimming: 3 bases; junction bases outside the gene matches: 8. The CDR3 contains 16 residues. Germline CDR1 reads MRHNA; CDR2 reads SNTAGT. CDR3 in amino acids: CASSRSTSGMTDTQYF. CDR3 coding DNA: TGTGCCAGCAGCCGATCGACTAGCGGGATGACAGATACGCAGTATTTT.

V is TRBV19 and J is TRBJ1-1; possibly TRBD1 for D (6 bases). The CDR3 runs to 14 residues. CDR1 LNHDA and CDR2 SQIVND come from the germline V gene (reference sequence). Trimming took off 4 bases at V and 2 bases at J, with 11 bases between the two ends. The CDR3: CASSKGHLNTEAFF. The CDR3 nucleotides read TGTGCCAGTAGTAAGGGACACCTAAACACTGAAGCTTTCTTT. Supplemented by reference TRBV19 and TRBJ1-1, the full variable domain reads DGGITQSPKYLFRKEGQNVTLSCEQNLNHDAMYWYRQDPGQGLRLIYYSQIVNDFQKGDIAEGYSVSREKKESFPLTVTSAQKNPTAFYLCASSKGHLNTEAFFGQGTRLTVV.

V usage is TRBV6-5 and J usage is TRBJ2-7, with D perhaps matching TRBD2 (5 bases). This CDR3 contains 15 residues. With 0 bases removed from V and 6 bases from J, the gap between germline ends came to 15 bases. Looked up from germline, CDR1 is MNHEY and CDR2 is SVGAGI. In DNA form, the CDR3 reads TGTGCCAGCAGTTACTCGAGGGTTAGCCCCCTCGAGCAGTACTTC. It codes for CASSYSRVSPLEQYF.

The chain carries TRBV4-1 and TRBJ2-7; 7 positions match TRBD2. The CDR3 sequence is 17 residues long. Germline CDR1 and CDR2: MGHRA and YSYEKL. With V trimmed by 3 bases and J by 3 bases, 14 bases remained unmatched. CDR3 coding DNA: TGCGCCAGCAGCCAGTCTCCCGGGGCGGGAGCGAACTACGAGCAGTACTTC. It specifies CASSQSPGAGANYEQYF.

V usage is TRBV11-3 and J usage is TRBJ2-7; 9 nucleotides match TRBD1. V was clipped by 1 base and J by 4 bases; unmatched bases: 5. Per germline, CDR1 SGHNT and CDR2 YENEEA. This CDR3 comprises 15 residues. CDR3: CASSLGTGGTYEQYF. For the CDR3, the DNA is TGTGCCAGCAGCTTAGGTACAGGGGGCACGTACGAGCAGTACTTC.

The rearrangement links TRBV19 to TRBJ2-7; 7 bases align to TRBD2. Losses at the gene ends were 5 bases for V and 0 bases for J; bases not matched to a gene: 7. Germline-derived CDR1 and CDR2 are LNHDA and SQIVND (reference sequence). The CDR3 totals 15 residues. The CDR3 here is CASSPSSGRSYEQYF. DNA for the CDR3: TGTGCCAGTAGTCCCTCTAGCGGACGCTCCTACGAGCAGTACTTC.

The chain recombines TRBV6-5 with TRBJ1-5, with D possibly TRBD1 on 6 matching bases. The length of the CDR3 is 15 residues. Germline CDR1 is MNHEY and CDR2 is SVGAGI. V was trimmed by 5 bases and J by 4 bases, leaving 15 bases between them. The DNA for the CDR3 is TGTGCCAGCAGTGCCAAGGGGGGGGTTAATCAGCCCCAGCATTTT. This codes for CASSAKGGVNQPQHF.

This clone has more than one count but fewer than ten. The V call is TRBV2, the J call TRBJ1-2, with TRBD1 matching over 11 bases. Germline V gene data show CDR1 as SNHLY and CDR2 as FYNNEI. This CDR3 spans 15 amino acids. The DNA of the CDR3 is TGTGCTACCAGGGACAGGGGGTTTTTTGACTATGGCTACACCTTC. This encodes CATRDRGFFDYGYTF.

CDR3 residues: CASSYGGNTDTQYF. CDR3 coding DNA: TGTGCCAGCAGTTACGGCGGGAACACAGATACGCAGTATTTT. This sequence joins TRBV6-6 and TRBJ2-3, with D possibly being TRBD2 (6 bases). The germline V gene encodes CDR1 MNHNY and CDR2 SVGAGI (reference sequence). The CDR3 consists of 14 residues. The V and J ends lost 2 bases and 2 bases respectively, with 8 bases between them.

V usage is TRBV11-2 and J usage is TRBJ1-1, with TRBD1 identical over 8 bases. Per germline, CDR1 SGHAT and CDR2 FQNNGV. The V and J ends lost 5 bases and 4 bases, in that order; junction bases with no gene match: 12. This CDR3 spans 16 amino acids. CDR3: CASSPRLGQGTTEAFF. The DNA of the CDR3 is TGTGCCAGCAGCCCCCGCTTAGGACAGGGAACCACTGAAGCTTTCTTT.

CDR3 residues: CASSQAGTRSDEQYF. CDR3 DNA: TGTGCCAGCAGCCAAGCCGGGACTAGGAGTGACGAGCAGTACTTC. This chain uses TRBV4-2 with TRBJ2-7; 8 positions match TRBD2. Germline lookup yields CDR1 LGHNA and CDR2 YNFKEQ. Trimming cost V 1 base and J 5 bases; bases outside gene matches: 7. The CDR3 spans 15 residues.

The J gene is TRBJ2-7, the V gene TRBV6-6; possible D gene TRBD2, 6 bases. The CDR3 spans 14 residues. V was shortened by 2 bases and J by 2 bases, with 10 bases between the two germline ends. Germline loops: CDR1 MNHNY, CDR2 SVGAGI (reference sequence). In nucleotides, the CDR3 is TGTGCCAGCAGTTACGGCGGGACCCCCTACGAGCAGTACTTC. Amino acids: CASSYGGTPYEQYF.

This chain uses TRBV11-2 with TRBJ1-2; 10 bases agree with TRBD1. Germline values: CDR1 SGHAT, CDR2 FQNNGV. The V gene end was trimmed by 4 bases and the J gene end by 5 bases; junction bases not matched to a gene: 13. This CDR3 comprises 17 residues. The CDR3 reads CASSSVRRTGGAYGYTF. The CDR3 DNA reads TGTGCCAGCAGCTCCGTTAGACGGACAGGGGGAGCGTATGGCTACACCTTC.

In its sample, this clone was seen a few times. CDR3 loop: CASSPIIKTGTEPQHF. The DNA of the CDR3 is TGTGCCAGCAGTCCCATCATCAAAACAGGGACGGAGCCCCAGCATTTT. The V call is TRBV28, the J call TRBJ1-5, with D possibly TRBD1 on 6 matching bases. The CDR3 spans 16 residues. The germline CDR1 and CDR2 sequences are MDHEN and SYDVKM. V was shortened by 5 bases and J by 8 bases, with 22 bases between the two germline ends.

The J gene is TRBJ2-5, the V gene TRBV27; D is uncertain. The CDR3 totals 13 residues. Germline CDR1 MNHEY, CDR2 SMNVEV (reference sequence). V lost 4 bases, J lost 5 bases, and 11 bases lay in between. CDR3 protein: CASSSLLTETQYF. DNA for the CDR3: TGTGCCAGCAGTTCGCTACTAACGGAGACCCAGTACTTC.

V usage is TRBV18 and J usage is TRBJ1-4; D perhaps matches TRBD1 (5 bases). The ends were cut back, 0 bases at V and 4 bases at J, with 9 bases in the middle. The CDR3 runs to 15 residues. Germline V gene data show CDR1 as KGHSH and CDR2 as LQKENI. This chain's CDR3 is CASSPPAGRNEKLFF. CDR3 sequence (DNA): TGTGCCAGCTCACCACCGGCAGGGCGTAATGAAAAACTGTTTTTT.

The CDR3 DNA is TGTGCCTGGATGGAGGGGAGAGCTTTCTTT. Translating it yields CAWMEGRAFF. The rearrangement links TRBV30 to TRBJ1-1; perhaps TRBD1 as D (5 bases). Germline CDR1 is GTSNPN and CDR2 is SVGIG (reference sequence). The V gene lost 4 bases and the J gene lost 10 bases, with 10 bases spanning the gap. This CDR3 contains 10 residues.

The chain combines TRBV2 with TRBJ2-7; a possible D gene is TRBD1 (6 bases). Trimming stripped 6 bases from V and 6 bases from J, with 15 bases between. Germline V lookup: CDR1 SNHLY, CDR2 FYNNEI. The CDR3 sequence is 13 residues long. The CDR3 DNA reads TGTGCCAGCAGCGGGGTAACAGGGAGCGAGCAGTACTTC. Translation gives CASSGVTGSEQYF.

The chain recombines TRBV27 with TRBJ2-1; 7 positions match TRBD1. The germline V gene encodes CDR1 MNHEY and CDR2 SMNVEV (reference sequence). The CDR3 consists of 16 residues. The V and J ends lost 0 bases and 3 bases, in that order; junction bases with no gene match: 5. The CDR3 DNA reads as TGTGCCAGCAGTTTATCGACAGGGCCCCTCTACAATGAGCAGTTCTTC. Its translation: CASSLSTGPLYNEQFF.

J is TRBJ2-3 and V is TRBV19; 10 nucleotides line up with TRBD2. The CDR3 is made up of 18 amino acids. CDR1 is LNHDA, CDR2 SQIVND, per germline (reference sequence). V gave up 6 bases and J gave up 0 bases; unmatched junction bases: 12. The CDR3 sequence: CASRSASGLALSTDTQYF. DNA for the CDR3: TGTGCCAGTAGGTCAGCTTCGGGACTAGCGTTAAGCACAGATACGCAGTATTTT. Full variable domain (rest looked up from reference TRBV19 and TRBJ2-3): DGGITQSPKYLFRKEGQNVTLSCEQNLNHDAMYWYRQDPGQGLRLIYYSQIVNDFQKGDIAEGYSVSREKKESFPLTVTSAQKNPTAFYLCASRSASGLALSTDTQYFGPGTRLTVL.

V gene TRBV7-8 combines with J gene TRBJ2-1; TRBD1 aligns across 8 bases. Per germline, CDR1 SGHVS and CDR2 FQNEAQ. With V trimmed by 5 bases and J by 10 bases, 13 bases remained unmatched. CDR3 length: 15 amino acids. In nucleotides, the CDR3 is TGTGCCAGCAGCCTCGGACAGGGAGGTCCATGGGAGCAGTTCTTC. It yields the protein CASSLGQGGPWEQFF.

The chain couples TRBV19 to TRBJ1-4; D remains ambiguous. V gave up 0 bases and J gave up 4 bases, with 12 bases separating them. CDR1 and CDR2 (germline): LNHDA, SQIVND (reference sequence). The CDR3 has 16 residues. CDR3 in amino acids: CASSIEATALNEKLFF. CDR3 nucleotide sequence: TGTGCCAGTAGTATAGAAGCCACAGCCCTTAATGAAAAACTGTTTTTT.

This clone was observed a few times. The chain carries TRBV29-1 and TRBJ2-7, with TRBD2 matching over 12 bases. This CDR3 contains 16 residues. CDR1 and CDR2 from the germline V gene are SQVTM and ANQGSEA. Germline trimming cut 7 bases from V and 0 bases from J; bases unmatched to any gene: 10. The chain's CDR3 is CSAHTPSGRASYEQYF. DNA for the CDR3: TGCAGCGCTCACACCCCTAGCGGGAGGGCCTCCTACGAGCAGTACTTC.

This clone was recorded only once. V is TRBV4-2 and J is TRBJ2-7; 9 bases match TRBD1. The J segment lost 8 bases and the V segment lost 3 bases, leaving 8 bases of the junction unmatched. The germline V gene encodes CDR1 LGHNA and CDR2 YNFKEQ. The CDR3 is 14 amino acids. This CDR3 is CASSQPGQGPQQYF. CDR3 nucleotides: TGTGCCAGCAGCCAGCCGGGACAGGGCCCGCAGCAGTACTTC.

The CDR3 DNA is TGTGCCAGCAGCTTGGCAGGTGACACTGAAGCTTTCTTT. Its protein is CASSLAGDTEAFF. V and J are TRBV5-5 and TRBJ1-1; the D is unclear. This CDR3 is 13 amino acids long. CDR1 SGHKS and CDR2 YYEKEE come from the germline V gene (reference sequence). V was cut by 0 bases and J by 3 bases, with 6 bases left in between.

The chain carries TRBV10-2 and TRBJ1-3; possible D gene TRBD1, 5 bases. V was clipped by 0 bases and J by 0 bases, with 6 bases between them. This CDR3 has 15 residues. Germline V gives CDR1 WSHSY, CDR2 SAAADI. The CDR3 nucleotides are TGCGCCAGCAGTGAGTCGGGGGGCTCTGGAAACACCATATATTTT. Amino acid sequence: CASSESGGSGNTIYF.

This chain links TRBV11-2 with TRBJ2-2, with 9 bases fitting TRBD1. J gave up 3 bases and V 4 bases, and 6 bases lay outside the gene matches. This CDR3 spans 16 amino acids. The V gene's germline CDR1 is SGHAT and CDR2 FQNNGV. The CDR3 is CASSSGTGLYTGELFF. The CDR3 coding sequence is TGTGCCAGCAGCTCGGGGACAGGGCTTTACACCGGGGAGCTGTTTTTT.

The CDR3 sequence: CASLLAAGGELFF. The CDR3 DNA follows: TGTGCCAGCCTACTAGCGGCGGGCGGGGAGCTGTTTTTT. The chain carries TRBV6-5 and TRBJ2-2; the match to TRBD2 covers 8 bases. After removal of 8 bases from V and 7 bases from J, the junction contained 6 bases not matched to a gene. CDR1 is MNHEY and CDR2 is SVGAGI in the germline V gene. This CDR3 comprises 13 residues.

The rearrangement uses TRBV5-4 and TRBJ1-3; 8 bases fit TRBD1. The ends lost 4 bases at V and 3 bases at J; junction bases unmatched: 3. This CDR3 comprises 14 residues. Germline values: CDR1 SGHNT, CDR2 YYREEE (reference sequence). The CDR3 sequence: CASSQQGDGNTIYF. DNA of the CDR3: TGTGCCAGCAGCCAACAGGGGGATGGAAACACCATATATTTT. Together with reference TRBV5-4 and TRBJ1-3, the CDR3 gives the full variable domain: ETGVTQSPTHLIKTRGQQVTLRCSSQSGHNTVSWYQQALGQGPQFIFQYYREEENGRGNFPPRFSGLQFPNYSSELNVNALELDDSALYLCASSQQGDGNTIYFGEGSWLTVV.

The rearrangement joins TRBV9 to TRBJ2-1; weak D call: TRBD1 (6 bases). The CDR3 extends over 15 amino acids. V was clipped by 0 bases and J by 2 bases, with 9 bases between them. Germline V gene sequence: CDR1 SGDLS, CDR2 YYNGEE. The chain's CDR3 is CASSVAQGPYNEQFF. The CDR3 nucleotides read TGTGCCAGCAGCGTAGCACAGGGCCCCTACAATGAGCAGTTCTTC.